Below, one TCR beta chain is given with its context. Its specificity is not known. Each CDR3 protein gets one entry after TCRdb re-called the reads with MiXCR. The sample consists of 250,000 to 300,000 distinct CDR3 sequences, around 25% of them appearing once. Germline V gives CDR1 MRHNA, CDR2 SNTAGT. The V end was cut by 9 bases, the J end by 0 bases, with 18 bases between. The CDR3 contains 16 residues. The sample is drawn from a study of T cell repertoires in cytomegalovirus infection. Study background: Public TCR beta signatures were indicative of both CMV infection and a matching HLA type. Points from the study as a whole: Public TCR beta family frequency separated CMV-and-HLA carriers, including in an independent cohort. The ex vivo response showed dominance by HLA-C-restricted CMV-specific TCR beta clonotypes.

This clonotype was sampled from a human donor in good health (CMV status not recorded). Some clones in this sample may be carry-over from other donors' samples. The sample consisted of PBMCs. This chain joins TRBV6-4 and TRBJ2-1, with D perhaps matching TRBD1 or TRBD2 (5 bases each). DNA for the CDR3: TGTGCCAGGACCGCCCGGGACCCCAGCTCCTACAATGAGCAGTTCTTC. It codes for CARTARDPSSYNEQFF.